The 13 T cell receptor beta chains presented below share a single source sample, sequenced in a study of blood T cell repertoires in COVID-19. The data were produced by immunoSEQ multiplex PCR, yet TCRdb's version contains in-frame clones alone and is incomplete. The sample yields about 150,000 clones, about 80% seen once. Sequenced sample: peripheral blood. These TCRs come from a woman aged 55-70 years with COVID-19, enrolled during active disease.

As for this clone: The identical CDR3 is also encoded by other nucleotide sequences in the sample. CDR3: CASSTRTGAYEQYF. CDR3 sequence (DNA): TGCGCCAGCAGCACCCGGACAGGGGCCTACGAGCAGTACTTC. The chain couples TRBV5-1 to TRBJ2-7; 9 nucleotides align to TRBD1. This CDR3 is built from 14 residues. In germline, CDR1 is SGHRS, CDR2 YFSETQ. The V and J ends lost 4 bases and 2 bases, in that order; junction bases with no gene match: 4.

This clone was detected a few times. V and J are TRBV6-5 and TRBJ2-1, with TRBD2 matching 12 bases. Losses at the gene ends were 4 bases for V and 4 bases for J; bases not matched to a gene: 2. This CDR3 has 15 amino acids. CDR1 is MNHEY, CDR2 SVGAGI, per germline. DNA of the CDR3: TGTGCCAGCAGTTTACTAGCGGGGGGTTACAATGAGCAGTTCTTC. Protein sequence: CASSLLAGGYNEQFF.

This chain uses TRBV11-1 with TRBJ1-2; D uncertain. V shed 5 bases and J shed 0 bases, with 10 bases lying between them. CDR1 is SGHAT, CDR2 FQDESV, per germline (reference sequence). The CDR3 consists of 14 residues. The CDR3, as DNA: TGTGCCAGCAGCCTTTCGGGGACTAACTATGGCTACACCTTC. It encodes CASSLSGTNYGYTF.

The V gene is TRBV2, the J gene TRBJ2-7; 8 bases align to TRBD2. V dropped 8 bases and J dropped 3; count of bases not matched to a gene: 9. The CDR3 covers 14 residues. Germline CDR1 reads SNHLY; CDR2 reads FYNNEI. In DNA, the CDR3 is TGTGCCAGCCGGGGGGGCGTGGTGGTCTACGAGCAGTACTTC. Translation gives CASRGGVVVYEQYF.

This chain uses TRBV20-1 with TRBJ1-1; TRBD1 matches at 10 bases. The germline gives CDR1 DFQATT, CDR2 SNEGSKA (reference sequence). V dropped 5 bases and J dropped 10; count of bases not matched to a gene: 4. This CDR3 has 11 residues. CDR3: CSASRTGGAFF. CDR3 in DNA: TGCAGTGCTTCCCGGACAGGGGGAGCTTTCTTT.

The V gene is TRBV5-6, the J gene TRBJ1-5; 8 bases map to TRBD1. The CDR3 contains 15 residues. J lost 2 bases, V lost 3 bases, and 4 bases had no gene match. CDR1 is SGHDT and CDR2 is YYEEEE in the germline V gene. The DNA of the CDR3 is TGTGCCAGCAGCTCAGGGGGCGCGGGCAATCAGCCCCAGCATTTT. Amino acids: CASSSGGAGNQPQHF.

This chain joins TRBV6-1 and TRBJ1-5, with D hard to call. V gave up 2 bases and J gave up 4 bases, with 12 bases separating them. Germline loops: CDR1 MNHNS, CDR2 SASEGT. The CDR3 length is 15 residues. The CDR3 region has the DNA TGTGCCAGCAGTGAAATCGGGGTTCGTAATCAGCCCCAGCATTTT. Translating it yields CASSEIGVRNQPQHF.

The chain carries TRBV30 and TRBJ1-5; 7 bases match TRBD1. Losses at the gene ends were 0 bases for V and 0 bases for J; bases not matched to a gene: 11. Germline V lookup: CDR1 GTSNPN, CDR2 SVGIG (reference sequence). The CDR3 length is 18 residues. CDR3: CAWSVQGKGGGSNQPQHF. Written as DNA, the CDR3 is TGTGCCTGGAGTGTACAGGGGAAGGGAGGCGGTAGCAATCAGCCCCAGCATTTT.

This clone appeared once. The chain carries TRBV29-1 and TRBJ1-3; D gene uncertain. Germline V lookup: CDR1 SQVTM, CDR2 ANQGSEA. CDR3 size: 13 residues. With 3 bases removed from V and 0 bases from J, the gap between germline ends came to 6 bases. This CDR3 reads CSVDSLSGNTIYF. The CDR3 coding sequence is TGCAGCGTTGATTCCCTCTCTGGAAACACCATATATTTT.

This CDR3 reads CASSQDGTSGNTIYF. DNA for the CDR3: TGTGCCAGCAGCCAAGATGGGACTTCTGGAAACACCATATATTTT. The V gene is TRBV4-2, the J gene TRBJ1-3, with TRBD1 as a possible D gene (5 bases). The CDR3 is 15 residues long. V was cut by 0 bases and J by 1 base, with 7 bases left in between. Per the germline V gene, CDR1 is LGHNA and CDR2 is YNFKEQ.

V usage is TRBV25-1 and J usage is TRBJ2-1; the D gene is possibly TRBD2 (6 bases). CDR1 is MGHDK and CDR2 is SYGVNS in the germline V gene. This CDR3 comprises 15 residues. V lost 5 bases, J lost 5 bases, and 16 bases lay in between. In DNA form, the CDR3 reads TGTGCCAGCAGTCCGTCGGGAGCCTCTGACAATGAGCAGTTCTTC. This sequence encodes CASSPSGASDNEQFF.

The CDR3 is CASSASGGETQYF. CDR3 in DNA: TGTGCCAGCAGCGCATCGGGGGGGGAGACCCAGTACTTC. This chain joins TRBV9 and TRBJ2-5; TRBD2 matches at 8 bases. Losses at the gene ends were 3 bases for V and 5 bases for J; bases not matched to a gene: 3. Germline assignment: CDR1 SGDLS and CDR2 YYNGEE. The CDR3 runs to 13 residues.

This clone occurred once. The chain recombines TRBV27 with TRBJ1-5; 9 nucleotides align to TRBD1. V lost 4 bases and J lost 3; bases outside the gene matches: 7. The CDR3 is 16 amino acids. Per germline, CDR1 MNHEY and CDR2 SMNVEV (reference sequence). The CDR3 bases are TGTGCCAGCAGTTCACCGGGACAGGGTCCCAATCAGCCCCAGCATTTT. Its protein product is CASSSPGQGPNQPQHF.